The T cell receptor (beta chain) under discussion was sequenced for a study of beta chain features in type 1 diabetes (dated by TCRdb to 2016 to 2018). The study in broad terms: No differences in mean age, gender distribution, total cell number or subset yield were found between patients and healthy donors. Across all samples, roughly 110,000,000 sorted cells were examined, and cell number per subset correlated strongly with RNA yield. The study compared the TCRB repertoires of sorted circulating CD4+ T cell subsets in recently diagnosed type 1 diabetes patients with those in matched healthy donors. Naive and central memory subsets were obtained from all 28 donors, but regulatory and stem cell-like memory subsets were isolated from only 8 patients and roughly eight healthy donors. Points the paper makes about the study in general: Type 1 diabetes patients showed a moderate but significant shortening of TCRB CDR3 length in all four CD4+ subsets. Sequencing cDNA rather than genomic DNA could over-represent highly expressing activated cells, although activation and CD3 levels did not differ between groups. PCR might favor shorter templates, but patient and control samples were amplified and corrected together, so any skew would affect both groups equally. Fewer insertions and more nucleotide deletions at VDJ recombination sites were observed in patients with type 1 diabetes, implying thymic rearrangement abnormalities. Naive, central memory and regulatory TCRB repertoires appeared more similar among patients than among healthy donors. Only small numbers of individuals were included in the HLA sub-analyses, which left unresolved whether HLA type had any influence on TCRB rearrangement.

A single peripheral blood draw of about 120 mL on average was collected from each donor into heparinised tubes. Naive, central memory, regulatory and stem cell-like memory CD4+ T cells were sorted on a BD FACSAria II using a panel including CD45RO, CCR7, CD25, CD127, CD95 and CD27. All sorted populations exceeded 98% purity. Right away, PBMCs were isolated by Lymphoprep density gradient centrifugation and were stained directly, with no culture step. Samples were stained and sorted in pairs, with one healthy donor and one patient per experiment, so that batch effects were minimized. Points on this clone: Its specific antigen is unknown. No per-base quality is available; no much larger clone lies one base away.

The High Capacity cDNA Reverse Transcription Kit was used to reverse transcribe all of the isolated RNA, meaning that expressed TCRB transcripts were what got sequenced. Naive, central memory and regulatory T cell samples underwent deep immunoSEQ sequencing, averaging roughly 3.4 million total reads per sample. After sorted cells were lysed in RLT buffer, RNA was extracted with DNase-treated RNeasy Micro or Mini kits, with the choice depending on cell number. To prevent cross-contamination, each cell subset was processed individually, whereas patient and healthy donor samples were processed jointly. Using the immunoSEQ multiplex PCR, TCRB sequences were amplified from cDNA into 87-bp fragments spanning the CDR3 region. The amplicons were sequenced using the Illumina HiSeq platform. The original methods were these. PCR bias was corrected computationally using synthetic template baselines, and reads within Hamming distance 2 were collapsed, with unmergeable singletons discarded. Reads were aligned against IMGT to assign V, D and J genes, CDR3 length and insertions or deletions at six rearrangement sites. Within each subset, clonotype counts were normalized to the number of sorted cells before true diversity and Gini coefficients were calculated with the tcR R package. The overlap coefficient, calculated on TCRB nucleotide sequences, was used to quantify repertoire sharing. As a proxy for the pre-selection repertoire, out-of-frame TCRB sequences from naive cells were analyzed. Held by TCRdb, this immuneACCESS table contains in-frame sequences only and omits some clones. Under half of the omission traces to an unresolved V gene where checked; the cause of the rest is unknown. V and J calls and clone size are copied from that table; D and trimming were computed from the DNA. The sample table contains a few hundred thousand clones; only one count was recorded for around 20% of them. Of the sample, 0.044% is held by the ten largest clones.

The sample was naive CD4+ T cells from blood. The sample's cell subset or site, from its label and the paper: true naive CD4+ T cells. The sequence came from a woman aged 18-29 years in good health.

Here the CDR3 is given as CASSREYNEQFF. The DNA sequence is as follows: TGTGCCAGCAGCCGGGAGTACAATGAGCAGTTCTTC. Recombination joined TRBV7-9 with TRBJ2-1; TRBD2 is a weak D gene call, 6 bases matching. Trimming removed 5 bases from V and 4 bases from J, leaving 6 bases between the germline ends. From its cysteine to its phenylalanine, the CDR3 spans 12 amino acids. Kept here is only the CDR3 DNA, which spans 36 bases and is read in frame from base 1. Looking up the germline V gene (reference sequence) yields CDR1 SEHNR and CDR2 FQNEAQ.